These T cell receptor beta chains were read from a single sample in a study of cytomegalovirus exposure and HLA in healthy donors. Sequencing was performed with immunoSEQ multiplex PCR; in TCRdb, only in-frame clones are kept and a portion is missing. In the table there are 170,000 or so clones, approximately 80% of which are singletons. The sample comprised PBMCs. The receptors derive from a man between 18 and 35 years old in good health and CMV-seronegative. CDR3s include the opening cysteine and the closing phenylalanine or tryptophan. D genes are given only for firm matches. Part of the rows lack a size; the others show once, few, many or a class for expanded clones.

CDR3 DNA: TGTGCCAGCAGTTACTGGCAGGCAGATACGCAGTATTTT; CDR3 protein: CASSYWQADTQYF; clone size: .; D gene: .; V gene: TRBV6-6; J gene: TRBJ2-3
CDR3 DNA: TGTGCCAGCAGCCCAAGGGGGACCGGGGAGCTGTTTTTT; CDR3 protein: CASSPRGTGELFF; clone size: few; D gene: .; V gene: TRBV7-6; J gene: TRBJ2-2
CDR3 DNA: TGCGCCAGCAGCTCACAGGGGGCCGGAGGCTACACCTTC; CDR3 protein: CASSSQGAGGYTF; clone size: .; D gene: TRBD1; V gene: TRBV5-1; J gene: TRBJ1-2
CDR3 DNA: TGTGCCAGCAGCCCGGGACACGTCCTCTACGAGCAGTACTTC; CDR3 protein: CASSPGHVLYEQYF; clone size: .; D gene: .; V gene: TRBV7-6; J gene: TRBJ2-7
CDR3 DNA: TGTGCCACCGGACAGGGGGTGGGCACAGATACGCAGTATTTT; CDR3 protein: CATGQGVGTDTQYF; clone size: .; D gene: TRBD1; V gene: TRBV7-9; J gene: TRBJ2-3
CDR3 DNA: TGTGCCAGCAAGTCGGTACAGGAACTTCGGGCTCCCTACGAGCAGTACTTC; CDR3 protein: CASKSVQELRAPYEQYF; clone size: .; D gene: .; V gene: TRBV27; J gene: TRBJ2-7
CDR3 DNA: TGTGCCAGCAGTTTCCTCGGGACAGGCTATGATCAGCCCCAGCATTTT; CDR3 protein: CASSFLGTGYDQPQHF; clone size: once; D gene: TRBD1; V gene: TRBV28; J gene: TRBJ1-5
CDR3 DNA: TGTGCCAGTAATGTGCGGGGCACAGATACGCAGTATTTT; CDR3 protein: CASNVRGTDTQYF; clone size: .; D gene: .; V gene: TRBV19; J gene: TRBJ2-3
CDR3 DNA: TGTGCCAGCAGTTACGGCAGGGTGGGCTGGAACACTGAAGCTTTCTTT; CDR3 protein: CASSYGRVGWNTEAFF; clone size: .; D gene: .; V gene: TRBV6-6; J gene: TRBJ1-1
CDR3 DNA: TGCGCCAGCAGCTTACAGGGCCCTGACACTGAAGCTTTCTTT; CDR3 protein: CASSLQGPDTEAFF; clone size: few; D gene: .; V gene: TRBV5-1; J gene: TRBJ1-1
CDR3 DNA: TGTGCCAGCAGCTTAAGGGGCACTGAGACCCAGTACTTC; CDR3 protein: CASSLRGTETQYF; clone size: .; D gene: .; V gene: TRBV5-4; J gene: TRBJ2-5
CDR3 DNA: TGTGCCAGCAGCGTAGTAAACGGAGCAACTCCTGAAGCTTTCTTT; CDR3 protein: CASSVVNGATPEAFF; clone size: once; D gene: .; V gene: TRBV9; J gene: TRBJ1-1
CDR3 DNA: TGTGCCAGCAGTTTACTTCTAGCGGGGGGGGTGGATGAGCAGTTCTTC; CDR3 protein: CASSLLLAGGVDEQFF; clone size: .; D gene: TRBD2; V gene: TRBV27; J gene: TRBJ2-1
CDR3 DNA: TGTGCCAGCGGCAGCCGGGATGAGCAGTTCTTC; CDR3 protein: CASGSRDEQFF; clone size: .; D gene: .; V gene: TRBV11-2; J gene: TRBJ2-1
CDR3 DNA: TGTGCCAGCAGCCAAGATCAACTGCAGTATTTT; CDR3 protein: CASSQDQLQYF; clone size: once; D gene: .; V gene: TRBV14; J gene: TRBJ2-3
CDR3 DNA: TGTGCCTCCAGGACTACCTTTTACAATGAGCAGTTCTTC; CDR3 protein: CASRTTFYNEQFF; clone size: .; D gene: .; V gene: TRBV15; J gene: TRBJ2-1
CDR3 DNA: TGTGCCAGCAGACAGGGGTTTAACGAGCAGTACTTC; CDR3 protein: CASRQGFNEQYF; clone size: .; D gene: TRBD1; V gene: TRBV2; J gene: TRBJ2-7
CDR3 DNA: TGTGCCAGCAGCTTGGGCGACAGGGGGAACGAAAAACTGTTTTTT; CDR3 protein: CASSLGDRGNEKLFF; clone size: once; D gene: TRBD1; V gene: TRBV5-4; J gene: TRBJ1-4
CDR3 DNA: TGCGCCAGCAGCTGGGGACAGGGTAGGGAGCTGTTTTTT; CDR3 protein: CASSWGQGRELFF; clone size: .; D gene: TRBD1; V gene: TRBV5-1; J gene: TRBJ2-2
CDR3 DNA: TGTGCCTGGAGTGTTTCGGGTGTTAGGCTGTTTTTT; CDR3 protein: CAWSVSGVRLFF; clone size: .; D gene: .; V gene: TRBV30; J gene: TRBJ1-4
CDR3 DNA: TGTGCCAGCAGCCCCGGAGACACCGGGGAGCTGTTTTTT; CDR3 protein: CASSPGDTGELFF; clone size: once; D gene: .; V gene: TRBV7-3; J gene: TRBJ2-2
CDR3 DNA: TGTGCCAGCAGCCCCAAGTGGGGGAGGAGTAGCGGCAATCAGCCCCAGCATTTT; CDR3 protein: CASSPKWGRSSGNQPQHF; clone size: .; D gene: .; V gene: TRBV7-9; J gene: TRBJ1-5